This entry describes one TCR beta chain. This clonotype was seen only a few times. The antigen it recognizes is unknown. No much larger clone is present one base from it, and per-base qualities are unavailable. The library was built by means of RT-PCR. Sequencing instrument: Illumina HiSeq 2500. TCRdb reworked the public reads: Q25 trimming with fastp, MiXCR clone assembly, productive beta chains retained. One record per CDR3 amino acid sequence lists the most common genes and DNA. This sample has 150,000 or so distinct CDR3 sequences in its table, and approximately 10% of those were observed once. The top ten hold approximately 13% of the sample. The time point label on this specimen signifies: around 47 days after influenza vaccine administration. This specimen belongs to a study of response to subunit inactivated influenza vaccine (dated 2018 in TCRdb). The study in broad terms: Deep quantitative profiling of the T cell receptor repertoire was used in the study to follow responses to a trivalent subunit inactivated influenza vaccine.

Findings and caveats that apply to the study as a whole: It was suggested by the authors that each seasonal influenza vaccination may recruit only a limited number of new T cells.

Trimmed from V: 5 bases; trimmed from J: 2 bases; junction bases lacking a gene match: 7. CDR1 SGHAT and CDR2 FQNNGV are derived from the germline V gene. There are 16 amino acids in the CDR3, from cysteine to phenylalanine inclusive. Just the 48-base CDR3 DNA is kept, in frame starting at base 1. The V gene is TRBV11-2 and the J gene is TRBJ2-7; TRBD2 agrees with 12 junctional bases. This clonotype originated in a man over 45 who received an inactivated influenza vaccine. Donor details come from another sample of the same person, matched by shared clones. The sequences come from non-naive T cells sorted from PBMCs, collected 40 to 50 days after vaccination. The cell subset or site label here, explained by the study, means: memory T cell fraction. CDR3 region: CASSVLLAGGTYEQYF. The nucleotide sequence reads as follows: TGTGCCAGCAGCGTCCTACTAGCGGGAGGAACCTACGAGCAGTACTTC. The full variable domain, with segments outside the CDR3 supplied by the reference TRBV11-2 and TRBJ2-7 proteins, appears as EAGVAQSPRYKIIEKRQSVAFWCNPISGHATLYWYQQILGQGPKLLIQFQNNGVVDDSQLPKDRFSAERLKGVDSTLKIQPAKLEDSAVYLCASSVLLAGGTYEQYFGPGTRLTVT.